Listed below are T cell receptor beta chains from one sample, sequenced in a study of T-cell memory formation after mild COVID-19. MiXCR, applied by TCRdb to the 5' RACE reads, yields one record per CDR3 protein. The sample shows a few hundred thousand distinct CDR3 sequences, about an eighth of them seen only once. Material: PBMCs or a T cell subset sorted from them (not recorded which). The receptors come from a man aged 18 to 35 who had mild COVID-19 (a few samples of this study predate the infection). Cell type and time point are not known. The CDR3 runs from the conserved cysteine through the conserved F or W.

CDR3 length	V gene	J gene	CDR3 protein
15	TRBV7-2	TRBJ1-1	CASSLVVGGNTEAFF
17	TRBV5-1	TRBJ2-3	CASSLGASGGRTDTQYF
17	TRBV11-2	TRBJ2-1	CASSLDRRILNPNEQFF
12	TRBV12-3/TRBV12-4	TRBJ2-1	CASSLMGYEQFF
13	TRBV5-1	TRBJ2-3	CASRSLGTDTQYF
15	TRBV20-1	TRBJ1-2	CSATPGQGTDYGYTF
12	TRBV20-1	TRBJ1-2	CSAREAGYGYTF
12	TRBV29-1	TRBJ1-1	CSGSTGNTEAFF
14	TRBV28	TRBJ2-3	CASSLSGSTDTQYF
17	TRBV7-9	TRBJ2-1	CASSLGTSPKGYDEQFF
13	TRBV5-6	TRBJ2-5	CASSLDEQETQYF
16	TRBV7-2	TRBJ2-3	CASSSYPGVYTDTQYF
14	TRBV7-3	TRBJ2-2	CASSPDTYTGELFF
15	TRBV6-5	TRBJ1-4	CASSYSPDRAEKLFF
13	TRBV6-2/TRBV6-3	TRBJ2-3	CASSYLSTGTQYF
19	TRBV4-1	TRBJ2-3	CASSLRTAGTGVRTDTQYF
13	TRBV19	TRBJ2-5	CASRGTAQETQYF
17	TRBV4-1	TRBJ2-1	CASSQGGASGAGNEQFF
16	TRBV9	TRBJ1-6	CASSDLTGGYNSPLHF
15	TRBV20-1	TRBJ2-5	CSARDREQGQETQYF
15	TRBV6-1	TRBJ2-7	CASSDPGLASYEQYF
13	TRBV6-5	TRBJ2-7	CASSHRAQDEQYF
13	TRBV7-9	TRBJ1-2	CASSLSLNYGYTF
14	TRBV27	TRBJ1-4	CASGPGQGFEKLFF
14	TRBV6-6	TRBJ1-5	CASSPRAGNQPQHF
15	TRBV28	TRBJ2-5	CASRVYAGGPETQYF
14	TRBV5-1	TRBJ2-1	CASSPGLAGSEQFF
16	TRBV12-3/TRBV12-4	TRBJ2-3	CASRPEGGGGTDTQYF